This T cell receptor beta chain was sequenced during a study of OX40 agonist ivuxolimab in advanced cancers. TCRdb keeps only in-frame clones here, not all; method: immunoSEQ multiplex PCR. The sample has over 35,000 clones, 80% to 90% seen once. A word on this clone: Its antigen is not identified.

Study observations and caveats: Normalized T-cell clonal expansion was also low in a subset of nonresponders. Partial responders receiving 0.1-3.0 mg/kg showed among the lowest clonal expansion. More expanded clones were seen, on average, in CD8+ T cells than in CD4+. The study observed clonal expansion of CD4+ and CD8+ blood T cells by week 6 at 0.1 to 3.0 mg/kg.

Trimming removed 2 bases at V and 5 bases at J, with 13 bases between. CDR1 is SGDLS, CDR2 YYNGEE, per germline. The CDR3 runs 15 residues. V gene TRBV9 combines with J gene TRBJ2-2; D uncertain. The specimen was CD4+ or CD8+ T cells sorted from blood, collected in a trial of the OX40 agonist ivuxolimab. The TCR originated in an adult with an advanced solid tumor such as melanoma, head and neck, liver or kidney cancer. CDR3: CASSVKGLGTGELFF. Written as DNA, the CDR3 is TGTGCCAGCAGCGTGAAGGGTCTTGGTACCGGGGAGCTGTTTTTT.